This T cell receptor (beta chain) was identified in a study of blood T cell repertoires in COVID-19. In the study overall: The cDNA or gDNA used as material had been derived from T cells, B-cell-depleted T cells, or PBMCs.

Adults between roughly 18 and 95 years of age took part from 24 US areas. Participants reported their clinical history, and cohort assignment relied on those reports. Between the trimmed V and J ends, which lost 0 bases and 7 bases, there was a span of 18 bases. Per germline, CDR1 GTSNPN and CDR2 SVGIG (reference sequence). The CDR3 has 15 amino acids. Authors' analysis steps: Reference gene primer amplification gave nucleated cell count estimates. The data were produced by immunoSEQ multiplex PCR, yet TCRdb's version contains in-frame clones alone and is incomplete. V and J calls and clone size are given by that table; D and trimming were obtained from the DNA. The sample lists hundreds of thousands of clones, 87% occurring once.

The source is a woman aged 18-35 years who had recovered from COVID-19. This chain connects TRBV30 to TRBJ2-5; D not resolved. The sample comprised PBMCs or T cells enriched from blood (not recorded which). The CDR3 nucleotides are TGTGCCTGGAGTGTACGAGGCCTCAAAACGGGGACCCAGTACTTC. Amino acids: CAWSVRGLKTGTQYF.